These T cell receptor beta chains were read from a single sample in a study of control samples from healthy donors and cancer patients. This table comes from immunoSEQ multiplex PCR, and its TCRdb copy is limited to in-frame clones, with some not included. The sample contains 100,000 to 150,000 clones, approximately 92% of which appear only once. The specimen sequenced was PBMCs. These receptors all stem from a man aged 80 or over with head and neck cancer. Each CDR3 is given with its conserved first and last residue.

J: TRBJ2-2
V: TRBV6-6
CDR3: CASSPKGVGTGELFF

J: TRBJ2-1
V: TRBV11-3
CDR3: CASSSPSWDRTYNEQFF

J: TRBJ2-7
V: TRBV7-9
CDR3: CASSFLDREAHEQYF

J: TRBJ2-5
V: TRBV7-8
CDR3: CASSPDPEETQYF

J: TRBJ1-4
V: TRBV18
CDR3: CASSPTETTNEKLFF

J: TRBJ2-1
V: TRBV6-5
CDR3: CASRSSGRTHEQFF

J: TRBJ1-2
V: TRBV19
CDR3: CASSPQGAFNYGYTF

J: TRBJ2-1
V: TRBV6-2/TRBV6-3
CDR3: CASSYSVYGGTLPYNEQFF

J: TRBJ1-4
V: TRBV19
CDR3: CASSYRDISEKLFF

J: TRBJ2-1
V: TRBV7-9
CDR3: CASSPGLAGEHIEQFF

J: TRBJ2-5
V: TRBV9
CDR3: CASSVLGLNQETQYF

J: TRBJ1-1
V: TRBV5-1
CDR3: CASSSLSIDTEAFF

J: TRBJ2-1
V: TRBV5-4
CDR3: CASSPYQYNEQFF

J: TRBJ1-3
V: TRBV6-1
CDR3: CASSQDYRGLGNTIYF

J: TRBJ2-2
V: TRBV15
CDR3: CATSGTEDTYQGETGELFF

J: TRBJ2-2
V: TRBV5-1
CDR3: CASSLGAAGVNTGELFF

J: TRBJ2-3
V: TRBV2
CDR3: CASRRTTGTDTQYF

J: TRBJ1-2
V: TRBV21-1
CDR3: CASSKGTVRPRSNYGYTF

J: TRBJ2-3
V: TRBV29-1
CDR3: CSAPGQGTDTQYF

J: TRBJ2-7
V: TRBV5-1
CDR3: CASSRGWDSSYEQYF

J: TRBJ2-7
V: TRBV4-1
CDR3: CASSQDYQVVEQYF

J: TRBJ2-3
V: TRBV11-3
CDR3: CASSSTTLDFTDTQYF

J: TRBJ1-5
V: TRBV9
CDR3: CASSVVDGQPQHF

J: TRBJ1-1
V: TRBV3-1/TRBV3-2
CDR3: CASSQRQDNTEAFF

J: TRBJ1-4
V: TRBV2
CDR3: CASSEQGLSEKLFF

J: TRBJ1-1
V: TRBV7-9
CDR3: CASSLAGTGNTEAFF

J: TRBJ2-3
V: TRBV9
CDR3: CASSSYTDTQYF

J: TRBJ1-2
V: TRBV2
CDR3: CASSDQGVEGYTF